Listed here are 27 T cell receptor beta chains from one sample, sequenced in a study of T cells in Graves' hyperthyroidism and ophthalmopathy. RNA transcripts provided the source from which TCR beta CDR3 regions were amplified. The HTBI primer set drove a first-round RT-PCR of the TCR CDR3. TCRdb reprocessed the multiplex PCR reads via MiXCR and lists one record per CDR3 protein. The sample carries 500,000 to 650,000 distinct CDR3 sequences, around 43% recorded once. Sequencing was done on a sample of peripheral blood or thyroid tissue (not recorded which). All receptors derive from an adult woman with Graves' disease, either hyperthyroidism or ophthalmopathy (not recorded which).

The V gene is TRBV7-9, the J gene TRBJ1-2; D is ambiguous. V was pared by 1 base and J by 4 bases, with 10 bases between. The germline CDR1 and CDR2 sequences are SEHNR and FQNEAQ (reference sequence). The CDR3 length is 14 residues. The CDR3 DNA reads as TGTGCCAGCAGCTTAGAGGCAGGACTCTATGGCTACACCTTC. It codes for CASSLEAGLYGYTF.

This chain connects TRBV20-1 to TRBJ1-2; TRBD1 aligns across 8 bases. The CDR3 consists of 13 residues. V shed 3 bases and J 6 bases; nucleotides not matched to a gene: 6. From germline, CDR1 is DFQATT and CDR2 SNEGSKA (reference sequence). In DNA, the CDR3 is TGCAGTGCTAGGAGCTCAGGGGGCGATGGCTACACCTTC. It encodes CSARSSGGDGYTF.

The chain is built from TRBV9 and TRBJ1-1, with D unclear. V lost 0 bases, J lost 4 bases, and 7 bases lay in between. Germline-derived CDR1 and CDR2 are SGDLS and YYNGEE. The CDR3 extends over 13 amino acids. The CDR3 bases are TGTGCCAGCAGCGTAGCTACCAGCACTGAAGCTTTCTTT. This encodes CASSVATSTEAFF.

This clonotype was observed at least ten times. In DNA, the CDR3 is TGTGCCAGCAGTCTAGCGGGAGAACGTACTACTACTAGCGAGCAGTACTTC. It is translated as CASSLAGERTTTSEQYF. This sequence joins TRBV6-1 and TRBJ2-7; TRBD2 matches 10 bases. The V segment lost 5 bases and the J segment 6 bases; nucleotides outside the gene matches: 16. The CDR3 is 17 residues long. Germline values: CDR1 MNHNS, CDR2 SASEGT.

The chain uses TRBV7-9 and TRBJ2-5; D might be TRBD2 (7 bases). Per germline, CDR1 SEHNR and CDR2 FQNEAQ (reference sequence). The CDR3 contains 19 residues. V lost 5 bases and J 2 bases, leaving 27 bases between the germline ends. The CDR3 is CASSRQWQGGGHQQETQYF. CDR3 sequence (DNA): TGTGCCAGCAGCCGCCAATGGCAGGGAGGGGGACACCAACAAGAGACCCAGTACTTC.

This clonotype showed up just once. The chain joins TRBV19 to TRBJ1-4; TRBD1 might be the D (6 bases). Germline assignment: CDR1 LNHDA and CDR2 SQIVND (reference sequence). This CDR3 comprises 14 residues. Trimming removed 7 bases from V and 0 bases from J, with 9 bases in between. CDR3 loop: CASNGQTTNEKLFF. CDR3 sequence (DNA): TGTGCCAGTAACGGACAGACAACTAATGAAAAACTGTTTTTT.

This clonotype was recorded a few times. This chain uses TRBV7-9 with TRBJ2-7; D call uncertain. CDR3 length: 14 amino acids. CDR1 and CDR2 from the germline V gene are SEHNR and FQNEAQ (reference sequence). V lost 6 bases and J 1 base, leaving 13 bases between the germline ends. The CDR3 DNA sequence: TGTGCCAGCAGTCTTAGGACGGAGTCCTACGAGCAGTACTTC. Amino acid sequence: CASSLRTESYEQYF. The full variable domain, its missing parts supplied by reference TRBV7-9 and TRBJ2-7, is DTGVSQNPRHKITKRGQNVTFRCDPISEHNRLYWYRQTLGQGPEFLTYFQNEAQLEKSRLLSDRFSAERPKGSFSTLEIQRTEQGDSAMYLCASSLRTESYEQYFGPGTRLTVT.

The rearrangement joins TRBV7-2 to TRBJ1-2; D is ambiguous. Per germline, CDR1 SGHTA and CDR2 FQGNSA. Trimming pared 5 bases from V and 1 base from J, leaving 8 bases between. The CDR3 runs 13 residues. The CDR3 DNA is TGTGCCAGCAGCCCACTTGGTAACTATGGCTACACCTTC. Translating it yields CASSPLGNYGYTF.

This clonotype was observed at least ten times. The chain uses TRBV6-1 and TRBJ2-7; 10 nucleotides agree with TRBD1. The V and J ends lost 4 bases and 4 bases, in that order; junction bases with no gene match: 7. From germline, CDR1 is MNHNS and CDR2 SASEGT. The CDR3 is 15 amino acids. CDR3 amino acids: CASSALGQGYYEQYF. The DNA for the CDR3 is TGTGCCAGCAGTGCCTTGGGACAGGGGTATTACGAGCAGTACTTC.

This chain links TRBV7-8 with TRBJ1-5; D is undetermined. Looked up from germline, CDR1 is SGHVS and CDR2 is FQNEAQ. CDR3 length equals 16 residues. Between the trimmed V and J ends, which lost 4 bases and 1 base, there was a span of 14 bases. The CDR3 spells CASSSPGSASNQPQHF. The CDR3 bases are TGTGCCAGCAGCTCACCTGGGAGCGCGAGCAATCAGCCCCAGCATTTT.

There are a few counts of this clonotype. The DNA for the CDR3 is TGCAGCGCCGAATGGGCAGGGGCTATCAACTATGGCTACACCTTC. Translation gives CSAEWAGAINYGYTF. V usage is TRBV29-1 and J usage is TRBJ1-2; a possible D gene is TRBD1 (6 bases). This CDR3 is 15 amino acids long. Trimming removed 7 bases from V and 2 bases from J, with 20 bases in between. In germline, CDR1 is SQVTM, CDR2 ANQGSEA.

This chain connects TRBV10-3 to TRBJ1-2; 7 bases agree with TRBD1. This CDR3 region has 17 residues. With V trimmed by 0 bases and J by 4 bases, 11 bases remained unmatched. In germline, CDR1 is ENHRY, CDR2 SYGVKD. Here the CDR3 reads CAISESSVPGGGYGYTF. DNA of the CDR3: TGTGCCATCAGTGAGTCCAGCGTTCCAGGGGGAGGCTATGGCTACACCTTC.

Only a few counts were recorded for this clonotype. CDR3 sequence reads: CASRTGQADFPHF. The CDR3 coding sequence is TGTGCCAGCAGGACGGGACAGGCGGACTTTCCCCACTTT. The chain couples TRBV6-5 to TRBJ1-6, with TRBD1 matching over 8 bases. J lost 18 bases, V lost 6 bases, and 13 bases had no gene match. From germline, CDR1 is MNHEY and CDR2 SVGAGI. The CDR3 runs to 13 residues.

The chain joins TRBV2 to TRBJ1-2; D might be TRBD1 (6 bases). The CDR3 has 16 amino acids. The V end lost 5 bases, the J end lost 3 bases, and 19 bases lay between the germline ends. From germline, CDR1 is SNHLY and CDR2 FYNNEI. CDR3 amino acids: CASSSQGILGDYGYTF. CDR3 DNA: TGTGCCAGCAGTTCACAGGGTATACTTGGGGACTATGGCTACACCTTC.

The chain combines TRBV12-3 or TRBV12-4 with TRBJ1-1, with 10 bases matching TRBD1. J gave up 7 bases and V 4 bases, and 15 bases lay outside the gene matches. CDR3 length equals 17 residues. In DNA, the CDR3 is TGTGCCAGCAGTTGGGCCCGGGACAGGGGATGGTTGAGTGAAGCTTTCTTT. Translated, it gives CASSWARDRGWLSEAFF.

This clonotype was seen many times. The rearrangement uses TRBV7-2 and TRBJ1-1; 8 bases agree with TRBD1. The V gene's germline CDR1 is SGHTA and CDR2 FQGNSA. The V and J ends lost 2 bases and 5 bases, in that order; junction bases with no gene match: 7. The CDR3 is made up of 15 amino acids. The CDR3 region is CASSLRQGAWTEAFF. DNA of the CDR3: TGTGCCAGCAGCTTACGGCAGGGGGCATGGACTGAAGCTTTCTTT.

This clonotype was seen at least ten times. The V and J genes are TRBV7-2 and TRBJ2-5, with TRBD1 as a possible D gene (5 bases). The ends were cut back, 1 base at V and 5 bases at J, with 14 bases in the middle. The CDR3 contains 15 residues. CDR1 and CDR2 (germline): SGHTA, FQGNSA. The CDR3 loop reads CASSLDPHPGETQYF. In DNA form, the CDR3 reads TGTGCCAGCAGCTTAGACCCGCACCCAGGGGAGACCCAGTACTTC.

This clonotype was counted many times. V and J are TRBV19 and TRBJ2-6, with D possibly TRBD2 on 5 matching bases. This CDR3 comprises 16 residues. From germline, CDR1 is LNHDA and CDR2 SQIVND (reference sequence). Trimming removed 3 bases from V and 0 bases from J, with 9 bases in between. The CDR3 DNA sequence: TGTGCCAGTAGTATCCGGGATTTCTCTGGGGCCAACGTCCTGACTTTC. As protein: CASSIRDFSGANVLTF.

At least ten counts were recorded for this clonotype. V is TRBV9 and J is TRBJ1-3; TRBD1 might be the D (5 bases). This CDR3 region has 15 residues. V was pared by 4 bases and J by 5 bases, with 16 bases between. Germline V gene lookup returns CDR1 SGDLS and CDR2 YYNGEE. The CDR3 loop reads CASSTGPFGRNTIYF. For the CDR3, the DNA is TGTGCCAGCAGCACAGGACCCTTCGGAAGAAACACCATATATTTT.

This clonotype has at least ten counts. The chain links TRBV20-1 to TRBJ2-7; tentatively, D is TRBD1 (5 bases). Germline values: CDR1 DFQATT, CDR2 SNEGSKA (reference sequence). This CDR3 region has 13 residues. Trimming took 5 bases from V and 7 from J, leaving 18 bases between them. The CDR3 sequence: CSARAAGSREQYF. The CDR3 DNA sequence: TGCAGTGCTCGAGCCGCAGGGTCGAGGGAGCAGTACTTC.

The chain employs TRBV7-2 and TRBJ2-5, with TRBD2 identical over 11 bases. The CDR3 covers 20 residues. V lost 5 bases to trimming and J lost 5 bases; unmatched junction nucleotides: 22. The germline gives CDR1 SGHTA, CDR2 FQGNSA. The CDR3 DNA is TGTGCCAGCAGCCCGCCCCGGACTAGCGGGTATAATGCCGGGGGGGAGACCCAGTACTTC. It is translated as CASSPPRTSGYNAGGETQYF.

This clonotype appeared once. The chain recombines TRBV29-1 with TRBJ2-5, with TRBD1 matching over 9 bases. This CDR3 is 13 amino acids long. J gave up 4 bases and V 5 bases, and 5 bases lay outside the gene matches. Germline CDR1 and CDR2: SQVTM and ANQGSEA. Here the CDR3 DNA reads TGCAGCGTTACCGGGACAGGGAGAGAGACCCAGTACTTC. This encodes CSVTGTGRETQYF.

The chain employs TRBV11-2 and TRBJ1-2; 7 bases line up with TRBD1. The CDR3 has 14 residues. Germline V gene lookup returns CDR1 SGHAT and CDR2 FQNNGV. V was clipped by 5 bases and J by 4 bases; unmatched bases: 7. Here the CDR3 reads CASSPSGGGYGYTF. The CDR3 nucleotides are TGTGCCAGCAGCCCCTCAGGGGGGGGCTATGGCTACACCTTC.

This clonotype was counted a few times. The J gene is TRBJ1-2, the V gene TRBV29-1, with D possibly being TRBD1 (5 bases). The CDR3 is 12 residues long. The V and J ends lost 6 bases and 2 bases respectively, with 10 bases between them. CDR1 is SQVTM and CDR2 is ANQGSEA in the germline V gene. The CDR3 nucleotides are TGCAGCGTGACGACAGACAACTATGGCTACACCTTC. Amino acid sequence: CSVTTDNYGYTF.

This clonotype was observed many times. This sequence joins TRBV19 and TRBJ1-1; D is unresolved. Germline-derived CDR1 and CDR2 are LNHDA and SQIVND (reference sequence). The germline V and J ends were trimmed by 1 base and 4 bases, with 10 bases remaining between them. This CDR3 has 14 amino acids. CDR3 amino acids: CASSIGFSTTEAFF. The CDR3 DNA is TGTGCCAGTAGTATAGGGTTTTCGACCACTGAAGCTTTCTTT.

This clonotype was counted at least ten times. The chain has TRBV6-2 or TRBV6-3 and TRBJ1-3; D unclear. This CDR3 contains 12 residues. Germline-derived CDR1 and CDR2 are MNHEY and SVGEGT. Trimming cost V 5 bases and J 7 bases, with 9 bases left between them. DNA for the CDR3: TGTGCCAGCAGTCCCACCCGGAACACCATATATTTT. Translation gives CASSPTRNTIYF.

In this sample, this clonotype turned up a few times. The rearrangement links TRBV15 to TRBJ1-1; D not resolved. Germline-derived CDR1 and CDR2 are LNHNV and YYDKDF (reference sequence). The CDR3 contains 13 residues. Deletions cut 1 base from V and 2 bases from J, with 5 bases between. The CDR3 coding sequence is TGTGCCACCAGCAGAGGTGAAAACACTGAAGCTTTCTTT. Encoded protein: CATSRGENTEAFF.